This T cell receptor (beta chain) was sequenced in a study of shared clonotypes between healthy human individuals. Germline values: CDR1 MDHEN, CDR2 SYDVKM. This CDR3 comprises 14 residues. Trimming left V 2 bases short and J 4 bases short, with 12 bases between. The healthy adult donors were HIV-negative and reported no recent acute infections or vaccinations. Findings of the study overall: As a rule, naive subsets had a larger estimated richness than memory subsets. Incompleteness in sorted-subset sequencing, despite large depth, was shown by rarefaction.

As concerns this clone: What it recognizes is unknown. Distinct nucleotide sequences in the sample also encode this CDR3.

This table comes from immunoSEQ multiplex PCR, and its TCRdb copy is limited to in-frame clones, with some not included. The sample yields roughly 2.5 million clones, more than 90% seen once. The receptor was derived from a man aged 18 to 29 in good health. Sequenced sample: naive CD4+ T cells sorted from blood. Subset here: CD45RA+ positively selected. This chain joins TRBV28 and TRBJ2-7; weak D call: TRBD2 (6 bases). The CDR3 region is CASSLGGSLYEQYF. CDR3 DNA: TGTGCCAGCAGTTTAGGAGGGTCCCTTTACGAGCAGTACTTC.